Below, 13 T cell receptor beta chains from the same sample are listed, as sequenced in a study of blood T cells in healthy people across ages (dated by TCRdb to 2013 to 2016). Library method: 5' RACE. Sequencing relied on an Illumina HiSeq 2500. A second PCR of about 6 to 12 cycles was run with a J-beta primer mix and a sample-barcoded 5' primer. The raw public data were reprocessed by TCRdb itself: fastp quality trimming at Q25, MiXCR clonotype calling, in-frame beta chains only. Records with the same CDR3 protein are collapsed into one entry carrying the most frequent genes and DNA. The sample profile shows around 1.1 million distinct CDR3 sequences; under 40% of them were found once. The ten biggest clones cover over 10% of the sample. Material for sequencing was blood. These receptors were taken from a man younger than 30 in good health.

Written as DNA, the CDR3 is TGCAGTGCGATCCGGGAGAGGAACACTGAAGCTTTCTTT. It encodes CSAIRERNTEAFF. This chain uses TRBV20-1 with TRBJ1-1; D unresolved. Germline V gene lookup returns CDR1 DFQATT and CDR2 SNEGSKA (reference sequence). There are 13 residues in the CDR3. Trimming stripped 6 bases from V and 1 base from J, with 12 bases between.

The chain recombines TRBV10-3 with TRBJ2-7, with D possibly TRBD1 on 6 matching bases. The length of the CDR3 is 14 residues. Trimming took off 0 bases at V and 7 bases at J, with 13 bases between the two ends. The germline gives CDR1 ENHRY, CDR2 SYGVKD. CDR3 protein: CAISESGGVGEQYF. DNA for the CDR3: TGTGCCATCAGTGAGTCAGGGGGAGTGGGGGAGCAGTACTTC.

The rearrangement joins TRBV20-1 to TRBJ1-2; D remains ambiguous. Per germline, CDR1 DFQATT and CDR2 SNEGSKA (reference sequence). This CDR3 has 14 amino acids. Trimming pared 0 bases from V and 8 bases from J, leaving 16 bases between. For the CDR3, the DNA is TGCAGTGCTAGAGATCTCCAGGAGGCAGTAGGCTACACCTTC. It translates to CSARDLQEAVGYTF.

In regard to this clonotype: The junction departs from the called germline gene at one end, perhaps through a read error. The rearrangement uses TRBV7-9 and TRBJ1-3; D is unclear. CDR1 and CDR2 from the germline V gene are SEHNR and FQNEAQ (reference sequence). The CDR3 is made up of 15 amino acids. The CDR3 DNA follows: TGTGCCAGCAGCCCCCGTGGAGTCTCTGGAAACGCCATATATTTT. Protein product: CASSPRGVSGNAIYF.

As for this clonotype: Sequence at one end of the junction differs from germline and may be a read error. V is TRBV12-3 or TRBV12-4 and J is TRBJ1-2; no clear D gene. The CDR3 is made up of 13 amino acids. The CDR3 DNA is TGTGCCAGCAGTGCTGGGTTTGCCTATGGCTGCACCTTC. Translated, it gives CASSAGFAYGCTF.

This clonotype turned up a few times. The V and J genes are TRBV27 and TRBJ2-1; a weak D match, TRBD2 (6 bases). The CDR3 is 17 amino acids. The germline V gene encodes CDR1 MNHEY and CDR2 SMNVEV (reference sequence). Deletions cut 2 bases from V and 3 bases from J, with 17 bases between. The CDR3 loop reads CASSLPPGLRGYNEQFF. CDR3 bases: TGTGCCAGCAGTTTACCCCCCGGACTAAGAGGCTACAATGAGCAGTTCTTC.

The rearrangement joins TRBV29-1 to TRBJ1-5; possibly TRBD1 for D (5 bases). Looked up from germline, CDR1 is SQVTM and CDR2 is ANQGSEA. V lost 4 bases, J lost 6 bases, and 10 bases lay in between. The CDR3 has 12 amino acids. This chain's CDR3 is CSVGVQGQPQHF. The CDR3 DNA follows: TGCAGCGTTGGGGTTCAGGGTCAGCCCCAGCATTTT.

The chain joins TRBV7-8 to TRBJ2-1; D is uncertain. Per germline, CDR1 SGHVS and CDR2 FQNEAQ. The V and J ends lost 5 bases and 2 bases respectively, with 19 bases between them. The CDR3 is made up of 17 amino acids. The CDR3 coding sequence is TGTGCCAGCAGCCCCCGGCCGGCTGCTTGGGCCTACAATGAGCAGTTCTTC. This gives the protein CASSPRPAAWAYNEQFF.

This clonotype was seen a handful of times. This chain links TRBV9 with TRBJ2-1, with TRBD1 matching 8 bases. The CDR3 has 15 residues. With 6 bases clipped from V and 2 bases from J, the junction kept 7 bases outside the gene matches. Germline V lookup: CDR1 SGDLS, CDR2 YYNGEE. The DNA of the CDR3 is TGTGCCAGCACCAGACAGGGGAACACCTACAATGAGCAGTTCTTC. It codes for CASTRQGNTYNEQFF.

As for this clonotype: At one end, the junction sequence differs from germline, possibly due to a read error. V is TRBV14 and J is TRBJ2-1, with 10 positions matching TRBD1. This CDR3 comprises 19 residues. The germline CDR1 and CDR2 sequences are SGHDN and FVKESK. Here the CDR3 reads CASSQGLRQGAFSYSEQFF. The CDR3 DNA is TGTGCCAGCAGCCAAGGGCTTCGACAGGGGGCCTTCTCCTACAGTGAGCAGTTCTTC.

This clonotype was recorded only once. The V gene is TRBV12-3 or TRBV12-4, the J gene TRBJ1-2; D gene unclear. This CDR3 has 16 residues. V gave up 5 bases and J gave up 11 bases, with 27 bases separating them. The CDR3 region is CASSTKGASVDRPYTF. The CDR3 coding sequence is TGTGCCAGCAGTACTAAGGGTGCTTCTGTGGACCGACCATACACCTTC.

A few counts support this clonotype. This chain connects TRBV14 to TRBJ2-7; D ambiguous. V lost 2 bases and J 7 bases, leaving 6 bases between the germline ends. The V gene's germline CDR1 is SGHDN and CDR2 FVKESK. The CDR3 contains 11 residues. CDR3 bases: TGTGCCAGCAGCCAATCCCATGAGCAGTACTTC. This encodes CASSQSHEQYF.

This sequence joins TRBV12-3 or TRBV12-4 and TRBJ2-1; a weak D match, TRBD1 (6 bases). CDR3 length: 14 residues. V lost 5 bases and J lost 4, with 12 bases in between. CDR3 sequence (DNA): TGTGCCAGCAGTGGGCGACAGGCGTACAATGAGCAGTTCTTC. Amino acid sequence: CASSGRQAYNEQFF.